The clone carrying this TCR beta chain was picked up many times. Its matching antigen is unknown. Sample time point: newly diagnosed GD, antithyroid drugs for less than 3 months. Making the TCR library involved RNA that had been extracted from PBMCs. Graves' disease diagnoses used American Thyroid Association guidelines. Building the TCR beta libraries relied on iRepertoire HTBI primers, and CDR3 regions underwent Arm-PCR. TCRdb used MiXCR to reprocess the multiplex PCR reads, holding one entry per CDR3 protein. In the table there are 400,000 to 500,000 distinct CDR3 sequences, under 15% of which are singletons. This record comes from a study of regulatory T cells in long-lasting Graves disease. Study findings and constraints: Comparison showed that persistent patients shared more public clonotypes (about 2,700) than new patients (nearly 1,000).

The V and J ends lost 0 bases and 4 bases respectively, with 7 bases between them. From germline, CDR1 is SGHRS and CDR2 YFSETQ. This CDR3 spans 13 amino acids. The sample also formed part of further work on T cells in Graves' hyperthyroidism and ophthalmopathy. That study adds: No ophthalmopathy progression within 18 months constituted stable Graves' hyperthyroidism. Diagnoses were made from clinical symptoms, serum measures (thyroxine and TRAb), thyroid ultrasound and orbital computed tomography.

The sequencing here drew on peripheral blood mononuclear cells (PBMCs), taken at new diagnosis, from a patient treated with antithyroid drugs. This sequence originates from a woman aged 25 to 39 with Graves disease. The rearrangement uses TRBV5-1 and TRBJ1-1; D unclear. CDR3 residues: CASSLARTTEAFF. The DNA for the CDR3 is TGCGCCAGCAGCTTGGCAAGGACCACTGAAGCTTTCTTT.